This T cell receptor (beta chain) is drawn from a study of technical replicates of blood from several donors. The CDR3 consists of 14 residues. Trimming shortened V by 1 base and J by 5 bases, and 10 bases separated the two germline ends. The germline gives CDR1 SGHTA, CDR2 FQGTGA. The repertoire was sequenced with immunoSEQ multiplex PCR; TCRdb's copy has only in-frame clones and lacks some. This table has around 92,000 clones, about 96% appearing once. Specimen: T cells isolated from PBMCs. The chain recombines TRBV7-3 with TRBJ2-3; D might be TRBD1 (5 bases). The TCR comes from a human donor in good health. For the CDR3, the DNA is TGTGCCAGCAGCTTAATAGGGGCTGTAGATACGCAGTATTTT. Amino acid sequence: CASSLIGAVDTQYF.